The sequence of this TCR beta chain was determined in a study of cytomegalovirus exposure and HLA in healthy donors. Study as a whole: Earlier, 100 million or so unique TCR beta sequences were recovered from approximately 200 million T cells by an analysis.

Primers included in the PCR were 60 Vbeta and 13 Jbeta primers. Libraries were prepared by immunoSEQ multiplex PCR; TCRdb keeps only in-frame clonotypes and omits some of them. This sample has roughly 120,000 clones, with 80% found just once. Germline V gene data show CDR1 as SGHDN and CDR2 as FVKESK. V was cut by 0 bases and J by 10 bases, with 15 bases left in between. This CDR3 spans 15 amino acids. The sample holds a few counts of this clone. Its antigen remains unidentified. Points from the study as a whole: Researchers had no immune exposure information except CMV serostatus available. In an earlier analysis, in approximately 630 donors, most V segments appeared productive either ~87% or ~30% of the time. A highly shared variant cluster was judged a likely technical artifact.

The chain links TRBV14 to TRBJ1-4, with D uncertain. The sample was PBMCs. This receptor was taken from a female donor in good health and CMV-seropositive. The CDR3 region is CASSQELNTFGKLFF. CDR3 sequence (DNA): TGTGCCAGCAGCCAAGAACTGAATACTTTTGGAAAACTGTTTTTT.